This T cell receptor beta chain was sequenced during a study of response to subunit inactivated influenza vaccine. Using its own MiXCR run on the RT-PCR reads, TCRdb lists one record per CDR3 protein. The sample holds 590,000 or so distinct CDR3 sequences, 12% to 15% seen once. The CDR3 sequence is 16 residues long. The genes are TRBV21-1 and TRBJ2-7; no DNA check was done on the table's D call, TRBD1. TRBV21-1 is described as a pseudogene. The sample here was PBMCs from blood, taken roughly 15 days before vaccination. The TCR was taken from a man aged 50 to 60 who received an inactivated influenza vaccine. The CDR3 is CASSHYPGQGHREQYF. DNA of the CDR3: TGTGCCAGCAGCCACTACCCGGGACAGGGGCACCGGGAGCAGTACTTC.